The sequence of this TCR beta chain was determined in a study of blood T cell repertoires in COVID-19. Study-level background: Nucleic acid was either cDNA or gDNA, and it came from T cells, B-cell-depleted T cells, or PBMCs.

Authors' data handling: Researchers report that nucleated cell counts were estimated from reference gene primer amplification. Repertoires were generated with immunoSEQ multiplex PCR, while TCRdb's copy carries only in-frame clones and drops some. That table supplies the V and J calls and clone size; D and trimming were determined from the DNA. The profile shows approximately 260,000 clones, about nine tenths of them singletons. Participants' own reports of clinical history determined their cohort assignment. Per germline, CDR1 ENHRY and CDR2 SYGVKD. The CDR3 runs to 16 residues. Trimming removed 4 bases at V and 5 bases at J, with 20 bases between.

The TCR was taken from a woman in her 30s with acute COVID-19. What was sequenced was PBMCs or T cells enriched from blood (not recorded which). This chain connects TRBV10-3 to TRBJ1-2, with TRBD1 as a possible D gene (6 bases). The CDR3 loop reads CAISADVRGAHYGYTF. CDR3 DNA: TGTGCCATCAGTGCTGATGTGCGGGGGGCGCATTATGGCTACACCTTC.